A selection of T cell receptor beta chains follows, all from one sample in a study of CD8 T cells in Susac syndrome. Each CDR3 protein gets one entry after TCRdb re-called the immunoSEQ multiplex PCR reads with MiXCR. The sample shows tens of thousands of distinct CDR3 sequences, approximately 95% of them seen only once. The sequenced sample consisted of CD8+ T cells from PBMCs. The receptor source for this set is a human donor with Susac syndrome. Both conserved end residues are part of each CDR3. A D gene is named only where the DNA matches it firmly. The size of a clone is reported for some rows only, either as once, few or many, or as a class for expanded clones.

d_gene	j_gene	abundance	v_gene	CDR3nt	CDR3aa
.	TRBJ2-7	few	TRBV29-1	TGCAGCGTACCGGGACCAGGGTACGAGCAGTACTTC	CSVPGPGYEQYF
.	TRBJ1-2	.	TRBV16	TGTGCCAGCAGCCAATACCTCGACACAGGAGGCTATGGCTACACCTTC	CASSQYLDTGGYGYTF
TRBD2	TRBJ2-5	.	TRBV29-1	TGCAGCGTTGATGGGCGGGAGGGCCCTGAGACCCAGTACTTC	CSVDGREGPETQYF
TRBD1	TRBJ2-7	.	TRBV30	TGTGCCTGGAGCGACCGGGACAGGGACTACGAGCAGTACTTC	CAWSDRDRDYEQYF
.	TRBJ2-7	.	TRBV29-1	TGCAGCGTTGAAGAACCTGGGATATCCGGGCAGGCGACCTACGAGCAGTACTTC	CSVEEPGISGQATYEQYF
.	TRBJ1-4	.	TRBV9	TGTGCCAGCAGCGTAGGAAGCGGGAATGAAAAACTGTTTTTT	CASSVGSGNEKLFF
.	TRBJ2-3	.	TRBV7-9	TGTGCCAGCAGCTCCCCTTGGAAAGATACGCAGTATTTT	CASSSPWKDTQYF
.	TRBJ2-7	.	TRBV29-1	TGCAGCGTCGAGACTAGTTACGAGCAGTACTTC	CSVETSYEQYF
TRBD1	TRBJ2-3	.	TRBV29-1	TGCAGCGCCGGGACAGGGGAAATCGCAGATACGCAGTATTTT	CSAGTGEIADTQYF
.	TRBJ2-6	.	TRBV6-5	TGTGCCAGCAGGACAGCTGGGGCCAACGTCCTGACTTTC	CASRTAGANVLTF
.	TRBJ1-5	.	TRBV19	TGTGCCAGTAGTTGGGGGCCGGAGGGCAATCAGCCCCAGCATTTT	CASSWGPEGNQPQHF
TRBD1	TRBJ2-7	.	TRBV9	TGTGCCAGCAGCGAACAGGGGGCAGGTTACGAGCAGTACTTC	CASSEQGAGYEQYF
TRBD1	TRBJ1-2	.	TRBV6-1	TGTGCCAGCAGTGCGGAGTGGGACAGATCATATGGCTACACCTTC	CASSAEWDRSYGYTF
.	TRBJ2-3	once	TRBV12-3/TRBV12-4	TGTGTCCTAGGCGGCGGCACAGATACGCAGTATTTT	CVLGGGTDTQYF
TRBD1	TRBJ2-1	.	TRBV4-1	TGCGCCAGCAGCCTCCGGACAGGAGGAAATGAGCAGTTCTTC	CASSLRTGGNEQFF
.	TRBJ2-5	.	TRBV25-1	TGTGCCAGCAGTGACCTCCTAGAGTTGGGAGGAGAGACCCAGTACTTC	CASSDLLELGGETQYF
.	TRBJ2-1	.	TRBV29-1	TGCAGCGTTGAAACGGACTCCTACAATGAGCAGTTCTTC	CSVETDSYNEQFF
TRBD1	TRBJ2-2	.	TRBV27	TGTGCCAGCAGTTTAGTCCAGGGGGCCGGGGAGCTGTTTTTT	CASSLVQGAGELFF
.	TRBJ2-1	.	TRBV20-1	TGCAGTGCCCCCGCGAGTGAGGGTGAGCAGTTCTTC	CSAPASEGEQFF
.	TRBJ2-3	.	TRBV27	TGTGCCAGCAGTTTCCCGGGACTGATAACGCAGTATTTT	CASSFPGLITQYF
.	TRBJ2-7	.	TRBV9	TGTGCCAGCAGCGTAGGCGATAGCGCCTCCTACGAGCAGTACTTC	CASSVGDSASYEQYF
TRBD1	TRBJ1-2	once	TRBV20-1	TGCAGTGCACGACAGGGTTTTGACTATGGCTACACCTTC	CSARQGFDYGYTF